One sample yielded the 2 T cell receptor beta chains listed below, sequenced in a study of blood T cell repertoires in COVID-19. The data were produced by immunoSEQ multiplex PCR, yet TCRdb's version contains in-frame clones alone and is incomplete. The table shows 300,000 to 450,000 clones, with about nine tenths occurring only once. The sample taken for sequencing was PBMCs or T cells enriched from blood (not recorded which). The receptors were sampled from a woman younger than 45 who had been exposed to COVID-19.

The J gene is TRBJ2-5, the V gene TRBV11-2; 9 bases agree with TRBD1. Per germline, CDR1 SGHAT and CDR2 FQNNGV. Trimming at V came to 5 bases and at J to 5 bases, leaving 9 bases not matched to a gene. The length of the CDR3 is 15 residues. The CDR3 nucleotides read TGTGCCAGCAGCCCCCGGACAGGGGAGTACGAGACCCAGTACTTC. It yields the protein CASSPRTGEYETQYF. The whole variable domain, filled in from reference TRBV11-2 and TRBJ2-5, reads EAGVAQSPRYKIIEKRQSVAFWCNPISGHATLYWYQQILGQGPKLLIQFQNNGVVDDSQLPKDRFSAERLKGVDSTLKIQPAKLEDSAVYLCASSPRTGEYETQYFGPGTRLLVL.

This chain joins TRBV7-3 and TRBJ1-3; unclear D gene. Germline V gene lookup returns CDR1 SGHTA and CDR2 FQGTGA. The V end lost 1 base, the J end lost 3 bases, and 10 bases lay between the germline ends. This CDR3 spans 15 amino acids. CDR3 bases: TGTGCCAGCAGCTTAAAGCCAGGAGGTGGAAACACCATATATTTT. It is translated as CASSLKPGGGNTIYF. Full variable domain (outside the CDR3, taken from reference TRBV7-3 and TRBJ1-3): GAGVSQTPSNKVTEKGKYVELRCDPISGHTALYWYRQSLGQGPEFLIYFQGTGAADDSGLPNDRFFAVRPEGSVSTLKIQRTERGDSAVYLCASSLKPGGGNTIYFGEGSWLTVV.